The next 23 T cell receptor beta chains were all read from a single sample in a study of T cell repertoires in cytomegalovirus infection. TCRdb called the reads again in MiXCR, with one record for every CDR3 protein. The table records more than 85,000 distinct CDR3 sequences, around 31% of them present only once. No antigen has been assigned to these receptors. The sample here was CD8+ T cells from cultured PBMCs, taken from culture after CMV antigen stimulation. These receptor sequences come from a human donor in good health (CMV status not recorded). Some clones in this sample may be carry-over from other donors' samples.

This clonotype was detected many times. The chain has TRBV9 and TRBJ1-1; D is unclear. Trimming removed 3 bases at V and 1 base at J, with 13 bases between. This CDR3 spans 15 amino acids. CDR1 and CDR2 (germline): SGDLS, YYNGEE. DNA of the CDR3: TGTGCCAGCAGCGAGATGGGAGGCCCGAACACTGAAGCTTTCTTT. It specifies CASSEMGGPNTEAFF.

V gene TRBV4-1 combines with J gene TRBJ2-7, with 7 bases aligning to TRBD2. After removal of 1 base from V and 5 bases from J, the junction contained 2 bases not matched to a gene. The CDR3 runs to 13 residues. The V gene's germline CDR1 is MGHRA and CDR2 YSYEKL. This chain's CDR3 is CASSQGGGNEQYF. CDR3 DNA sequence: TGCGCCAGCAGCCAAGGGGGGGGGAACGAGCAGTACTTC.

The chain recombines TRBV12-3 or TRBV12-4 with TRBJ2-1; the D is unclear. V was pared by 5 bases and J by 8 bases, with 10 bases between. This CDR3 spans 12 amino acids. CDR3 protein: CASSPDGDEQFF. CDR3 sequence (DNA): TGTGCCAGCAGTCCTGATGGGGATGAGCAGTTCTTC.

This rearrangement joins TRBV15 to TRBJ2-1, with a possible D match to TRBD1 (5 bases). V was clipped by 8 bases and J by 5 bases, with 25 bases between them. This CDR3 comprises 17 residues. Germline values: CDR1 LNHNV, CDR2 YYDKDF (reference sequence). Here the CDR3 DNA reads TGTGCCACCGGCCATCGGGTGGACATTGTGTCGGACAATGAGCAGTTCTTC. Translating it yields CATGHRVDIVSDNEQFF.

The chain combines TRBV15 with TRBJ2-1, with D hard to call. The CDR3 is made up of 12 amino acids. Trimming took 5 bases from V and 5 from J, leaving 7 bases between them. The germline CDR1 and CDR2 sequences are LNHNV and YYDKDF (reference sequence). The CDR3 bases are TGTGCCACCAGCGCGCAGGACAATGAGCAGTTCTTC. Encoded protein: CATSAQDNEQFF.

The chain uses TRBV19 and TRBJ2-7; a weak D match, TRBD1 (6 bases). This CDR3 contains 15 residues. Germline CDR1 and CDR2: LNHDA and SQIVND (reference sequence). Between the trimmed V and J ends, which lost 6 bases and 2 bases, there was a span of 17 bases. CDR3 amino acids: CASRWSSGETYEQYF. DNA for the CDR3: TGTGCCAGTAGGTGGTCCTCAGGGGAGACCTACGAGCAGTACTTC.

The genes are TRBV15 and TRBJ1-1, with TRBD1 matching 7 bases. The CDR3 sequence is 15 residues long. From germline, CDR1 is LNHNV and CDR2 YYDKDF (reference sequence). V dropped 0 bases and J dropped 3; count of bases not matched to a gene: 4. This CDR3 reads CATSRDRDRDTEAFF. For the CDR3, the DNA is TGTGCCACCAGCAGAGACCGGGACAGAGACACTGAAGCTTTCTTT. Full variable domain (outside the CDR3, taken from reference TRBV15 and TRBJ1-1): DAMVIQNPRYQVTQFGKPVTLSCSQTLNHNVMYWYQQKSSQAPKLLFHYYDKDFNNEADTPDNFQSRRPNTSFCFLDIRSPGLGDTAMYLCATSRDRDRDTEAFFGQGTRLTVV.

The chain has TRBV20-1 and TRBJ2-2; D uncertain. The germline V and J ends were trimmed by 6 bases and 4 bases, with 15 bases remaining between them. The CDR3 totals 14 residues. Germline lookup yields CDR1 DFQATT and CDR2 SNEGSKA (reference sequence). This chain's CDR3 is CSAFQPHGTGELFF. Here the CDR3 DNA reads TGCAGTGCCTTCCAGCCGCACGGCACCGGGGAGCTGTTTTTT.

The chain recombines TRBV12-3 or TRBV12-4 with TRBJ1-1; D call uncertain. The CDR3 is 14 residues long. The ends were cut back, 3 bases at V and 0 bases at J, with 8 bases in the middle. In DNA form, the CDR3 reads TGTGCCAGCAGTTTTGAACGGATGAACACTGAAGCTTTCTTT. As protein: CASSFERMNTEAFF.

The chain links TRBV27 to TRBJ1-1, with D possibly TRBD1 on 5 matching bases. V lost 2 bases and J lost 11, with 18 bases in between. The CDR3 has 14 amino acids. CDR1 MNHEY and CDR2 SMNVEV come from the germline V gene (reference sequence). The CDR3 sequence is CASSLLGTGGDAFF. CDR3 DNA sequence: TGTGCCAGCAGTTTACTAGGAACGGGAGGGGATGCTTTCTTT.

In its sample, this clonotype was seen a few times. The chain couples TRBV7-9 to TRBJ2-6; D is possibly TRBD2 (5 bases). Per germline, CDR1 SEHNR and CDR2 FQNEAQ (reference sequence). This CDR3 is 15 amino acids long. V was shortened by 5 bases and J by 4 bases, with 12 bases between the two germline ends. This CDR3 is CASSEGRSGANVLTF. The CDR3 DNA is TGTGCCAGCAGCGAGGGCAGATCAGGGGCCAACGTCCTGACTTTC.

The chain employs TRBV20-1 and TRBJ2-3; TRBD1 aligns across 7 bases. This CDR3 has 14 residues. Trimming at V came to 2 bases and at J to 0 bases, leaving 2 bases not matched to a gene. Looked up from germline, CDR1 is DFQATT and CDR2 is SNEGSKA (reference sequence). CDR3 residues: CSARTGDSTDTQYF. The CDR3 bases are TGCAGTGCTAGAACAGGGGATAGCACAGATACGCAGTATTTT.

The V gene is TRBV5-4, the J gene TRBJ1-4; D remains unclear. Trimming pared 4 bases from V and 3 bases from J, leaving 10 bases between. The CDR3 loop spans 14 amino acids. Germline-derived CDR1 and CDR2 are SGHNT and YYREEE (reference sequence). The CDR3 loop reads CASSTTESNEKLFF. CDR3 bases: TGTGCCAGCAGCACTACAGAGTCTAATGAAAAACTGTTTTTT. Complete variable domain (other parts from reference TRBV5-4 and TRBJ1-4): ETGVTQSPTHLIKTRGQQVTLRCSSQSGHNTVSWYQQALGQGPQFIFQYYREEENGRGNFPPRFSGLQFPNYSSELNVNALELDDSALYLCASSTTESNEKLFFGSGTQLSVL.

The V gene is TRBV7-6, the J gene TRBJ2-7, with 8 positions matching TRBD2. Losses at the gene ends were 5 bases for V and 2 bases for J; bases not matched to a gene: 8. Per the germline V gene, CDR1 is SGHVS and CDR2 is FNYEAQ. The CDR3 covers 15 residues. The CDR3 region has the DNA TGTGCCAGCAGCCCCTATGTAGCGGGGACCTACGAGCAGTACTTC. Protein: CASSPYVAGTYEQYF.

CDR3 residues: CASSLVRTGGRDTQYF. The CDR3 DNA is TGTGCCAGCAGCTTGGTTCGTACAGGGGGAAGAGATACGCAGTATTTT. The chain is built from TRBV5-4 and TRBJ2-3; 8 bases fit TRBD1. CDR3 size: 16 residues. Germline CDR1 reads SGHNT; CDR2 reads YYREEE (reference sequence). V shed 0 bases and J 5 bases; nucleotides not matched to a gene: 8.

This clonotype was found a few times. The chain combines TRBV6-1 with TRBJ2-7, with TRBD2 matching 7 bases. In germline, CDR1 is MNHNS, CDR2 SASEGT. The CDR3 is 15 amino acids. Germline trimming cut 4 bases from V and 2 bases from J; bases unmatched to any gene: 8. The CDR3 DNA is TGTGCCAGCAGTGTCAGCGGGACCGCAGCCTACGAGCAGTACTTC. This translates into CASSVSGTAAYEQYF.

This clonotype was seen a few times. As DNA, the CDR3 is TGTGCCAGCAGGGAACGACAGGTGCGGAACACTGAAGCTTTCTTT. This encodes CASRERQVRNTEAFF. V is TRBV6-6 and J is TRBJ1-1, with a weak D call TRBD1 (6 bases). The CDR3 runs 15 residues. From germline, CDR1 is MNHNY and CDR2 SVGAGI (reference sequence). V lost 6 bases and J 1 base, leaving 15 bases between the germline ends.

This clonotype was observed a few times. The V call is TRBV7-9, the J call TRBJ1-1; possible D gene TRBD1, 6 bases. CDR1 SEHNR and CDR2 FQNEAQ come from the germline V gene (reference sequence). The CDR3 runs 17 residues. V lost 1 base, J lost 4 bases, and 19 bases lay in between. CDR3 amino acids: CASSLDPGQSLGTEAFF. CDR3 bases: TGTGCCAGCAGCTTAGACCCTGGACAGTCCTTGGGCACTGAAGCTTTCTTT.

The rearrangement joins TRBV19 to TRBJ2-3; D is possibly TRBD2 (6 bases). The CDR3 is made up of 15 amino acids. CDR1 LNHDA and CDR2 SQIVND come from the germline V gene (reference sequence). The V gene lost 1 base and the J gene lost 4 bases, with 12 bases spanning the gap. The CDR3 protein is CASSIGGGFPDTQYF. Written as DNA, the CDR3 is TGTGCCAGTAGTATAGGTGGGGGGTTCCCAGATACGCAGTATTTT.

This clonotype showed up just a few times. V is TRBV10-3 and J is TRBJ2-3, with 8 bases fitting TRBD1. The CDR3 loop spans 15 amino acids. Germline V gene lookup returns CDR1 ENHRY and CDR2 SYGVKD. V lost 4 bases and J lost 3; bases outside the gene matches: 6. The CDR3 reads CAISVRGQTTDTQYF. In DNA, the CDR3 is TGTGCCATCAGTGTCAGGGGGCAAACGACAGATACGCAGTATTTT.

This rearrangement joins TRBV20-1 to TRBJ2-7; maybe TRBD1 (6 bases). The V end was cut by 6 bases, the J end by 7 bases, with 16 bases between. From germline, CDR1 is DFQATT and CDR2 SNEGSKA (reference sequence). The length of the CDR3 is 12 residues. CDR3 sequence: CSARTGMGEQYF. In DNA form, the CDR3 reads TGCAGTGCAAGAACAGGGATGGGGGAGCAGTACTTC.

This clonotype showed up just a few times. The chain joins TRBV7-8 to TRBJ1-5; D is perhaps TRBD1 (5 bases). Per germline, CDR1 SGHVS and CDR2 FQNEAQ. CDR3 size: 14 residues. V was cut by 4 bases and J by 4 bases, with 11 bases left in between. The DNA of the CDR3 is TGTGCCAGCAGCTCCCGGGACGGGAATCAGCCCCAGCATTTT. Amino acid sequence: CASSSRDGNQPQHF.

This clonotype was found a few times. The chain has TRBV12-5 and TRBJ2-1; 8 bases are shared with TRBD2. This CDR3 region has 18 residues. Germline V gene data show CDR1 as LGHNT and CDR2 as FRNRAP. J lost 3 bases, V lost 2 bases, and 12 bases had no gene match. DNA of the CDR3: TGTGCTAGTGGTTTGACCGGGTTCTCGGGGGGGTACTACAATGAGCAGTTCTTC. Translating gives CASGLTGFSGGYYNEQFF.